This T cell receptor (beta chain) came from a study of blood T cell repertoires in COVID-19 (dated by TCRdb to 2018 to 2021). Regarding the complete study: Collaborator samples came from the United States, Italy and Spain and covered acute and convalescent phases of COVID-19. The prospective study material was composed of cDNA or gDNA derived from T cells, B-cell-depleted T cells, or PBMCs. The dataset comprised deeply sampled blood TCRbeta repertoires from subjects exposed to, actively infected with, or recovered from COVID-19. The repertoires were made available in a free public database intended to serve as a resource for research on the immune response to SARS-CoV-2. The samples were drawn from the first 160 participants of the ongoing ImmuneRACE study and from some 1,300 subjects provided by 6 global collaborators. Sample metadata almost always included a de-identified subject ID, COVID-19 status, age in years and sex. Where available, HLA class I and class II types were obtained from metadata supplied by the sample provider rather than from assay-based typing.

TCRbeta CDR3 regions were amplified from genomic DNA by means of the immunoSEQ Assay, a bias-controlled multiplex PCR. The authors processed their data as follows. The number of nucleated cells in each sample was estimated by amplification of reference gene primers within the assay. To quantify the absolute abundance of each unique TCRbeta CDR3 rearrangement, sequence reads were collapsed and filtered. For each sample, productive Simpson clonality was calculated as the square root of Simpson's diversity index over productive rearrangements. Not all clones reach the TCRdb copy of this immuneACCESS table, which keeps in-frame sequences only. Checked studies attribute under half of the gap to unresolved V genes and leave the rest unexplained. Clone size and V and J calls were adopted from that table, with D and trimming inferred from the DNA. The sample contains approximately 320,000 clones, about 90% of them found a single time. In total, the top ten clones hold 11% of the sample.

Results and caveats for the whole study, not just this receptor: The quantity of clinical and demographic metadata differed by source and by participant and was supplied without curation.

In Seattle, one collaborating source enrolled patients while the infection was active and tracked those patients longitudinally over the course of disease. Collaborating institutions collected whole blood in K2EDTA tubes following their own protocols. Collaborator samples were shipped for TCRbeta analysis as frozen whole blood, isolated PBMCs, or DNA extracted from either sample type. With regard to this clone: This clone's antigen is unknown. No much larger clonotype is one base removed from it; base qualities were not supplied.

The CDR3 starts with the cysteine, ends with the phenylalanine, and has 14 residues. Of the read, only the CDR3 DNA is kept; its 42 bases are in frame from base 1. Taken from the germline V gene (reference sequence), the CDR1 and CDR2 loops are LNHDA and SQIVND. Trimming removed 4 bases from V and 7 bases from J; the gene matches leave 4 bases unexplained. The sequence was collected from a woman under 40 with COVID-19, enrolled during active disease. Sequencing input: peripheral blood. Recombination joined TRBV19 with TRBJ1-4; TRBD1 agrees with 9 junctional bases. The sequenced DNA: TGTGCCAGTAGTAGGGACAGGGTTCTTGAAAAACTGTTTTTT. Protein translation: CASSRDRVLEKLFF.